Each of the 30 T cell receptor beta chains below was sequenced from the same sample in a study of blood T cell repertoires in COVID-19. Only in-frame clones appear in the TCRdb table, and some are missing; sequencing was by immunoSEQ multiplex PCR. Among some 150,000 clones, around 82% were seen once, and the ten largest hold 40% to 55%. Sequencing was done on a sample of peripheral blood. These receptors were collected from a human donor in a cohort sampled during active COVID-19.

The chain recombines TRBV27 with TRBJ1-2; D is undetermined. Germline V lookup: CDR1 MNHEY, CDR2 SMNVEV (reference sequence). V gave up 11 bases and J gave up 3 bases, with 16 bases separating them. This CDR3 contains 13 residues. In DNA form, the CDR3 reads TGTGCCTCTCGAAGGGAGGGTTACTATGGCTACACCTTC. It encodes CASRREGYYGYTF.

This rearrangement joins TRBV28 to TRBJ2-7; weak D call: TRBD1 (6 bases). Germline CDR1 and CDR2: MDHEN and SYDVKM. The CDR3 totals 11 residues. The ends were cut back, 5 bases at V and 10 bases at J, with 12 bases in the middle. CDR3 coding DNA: TGTGCCAGCAGTACCGACAGGCACCAGTACTTC. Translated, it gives CASSTDRHQYF.

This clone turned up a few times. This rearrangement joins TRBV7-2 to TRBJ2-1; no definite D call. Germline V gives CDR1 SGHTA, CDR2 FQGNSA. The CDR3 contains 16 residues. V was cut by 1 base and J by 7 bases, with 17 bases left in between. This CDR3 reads CASSLVAGSPGNEQFF. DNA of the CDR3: TGTGCCAGCAGCTTAGTGGCCGGGTCGCCTGGGAATGAGCAGTTCTTC.

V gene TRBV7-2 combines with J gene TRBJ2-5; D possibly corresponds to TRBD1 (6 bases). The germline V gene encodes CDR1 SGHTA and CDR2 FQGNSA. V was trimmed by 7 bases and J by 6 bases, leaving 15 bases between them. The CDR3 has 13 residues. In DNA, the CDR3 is TGTGCCAGCACCCTAGGGGGTGGTCAGACCCAGTACTTC. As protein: CASTLGGGQTQYF.

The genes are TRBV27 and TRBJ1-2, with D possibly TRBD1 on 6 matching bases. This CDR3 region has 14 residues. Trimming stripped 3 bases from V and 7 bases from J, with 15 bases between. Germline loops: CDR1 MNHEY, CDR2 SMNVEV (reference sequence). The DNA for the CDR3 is TGTGCCAGCAGTTTGGTCGGTCAGGGGTCTGGCTACACCTTC. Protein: CASSLVGQGSGYTF.

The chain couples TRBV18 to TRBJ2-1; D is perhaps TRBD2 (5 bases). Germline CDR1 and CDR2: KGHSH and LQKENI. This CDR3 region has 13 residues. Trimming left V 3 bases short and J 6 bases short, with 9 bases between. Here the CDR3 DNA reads TGTGCCAGCTCACCGAGAGGAGGCAATGAGCAGTTCTTC. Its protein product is CASSPRGGNEQFF.

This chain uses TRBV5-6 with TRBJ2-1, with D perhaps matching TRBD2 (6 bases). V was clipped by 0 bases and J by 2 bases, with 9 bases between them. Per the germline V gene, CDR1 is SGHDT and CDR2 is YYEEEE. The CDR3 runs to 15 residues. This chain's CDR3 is CASSLAGDAYNEQFF. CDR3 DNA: TGTGCCAGCAGCTTGGCGGGGGACGCCTACAATGAGCAGTTCTTC.

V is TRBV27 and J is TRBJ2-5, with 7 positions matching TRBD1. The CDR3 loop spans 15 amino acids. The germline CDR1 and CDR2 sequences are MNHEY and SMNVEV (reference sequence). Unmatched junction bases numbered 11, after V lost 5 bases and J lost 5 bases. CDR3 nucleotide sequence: TGTGCCAGCAGTCTAGGGGACAGACCTTCGGAGACCCAGTACTTC. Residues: CASSLGDRPSETQYF.

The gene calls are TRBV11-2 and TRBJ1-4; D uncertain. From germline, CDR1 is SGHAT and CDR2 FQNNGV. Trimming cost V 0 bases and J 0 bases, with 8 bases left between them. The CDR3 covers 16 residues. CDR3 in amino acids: CASSLDLRATNEKLFF. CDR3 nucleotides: TGTGCCAGCAGCTTAGATTTACGAGCAACTAATGAAAAACTGTTTTTT.

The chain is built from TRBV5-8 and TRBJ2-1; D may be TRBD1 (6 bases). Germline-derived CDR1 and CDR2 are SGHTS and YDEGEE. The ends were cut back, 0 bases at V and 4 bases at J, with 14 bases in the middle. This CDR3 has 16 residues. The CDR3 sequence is CASSLGLGAKYNEQFF. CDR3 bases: TGTGCCAGCAGCTTGGGTTTGGGGGCCAAATACAATGAGCAGTTCTTC.

The CDR3 DNA follows: TGTGCCAGCAGCAGGGGGCCGACAGATACGCAGTATTTT. Its translation: CASSRGPTDTQYF. The V and J genes are TRBV5-4 and TRBJ2-3; TRBD1 matches 7 bases. Germline trimming cut 4 bases from V and 3 bases from J; bases unmatched to any gene: 2. Germline assignment: CDR1 SGHNT and CDR2 YYREEE (reference sequence). The CDR3 extends over 13 amino acids.

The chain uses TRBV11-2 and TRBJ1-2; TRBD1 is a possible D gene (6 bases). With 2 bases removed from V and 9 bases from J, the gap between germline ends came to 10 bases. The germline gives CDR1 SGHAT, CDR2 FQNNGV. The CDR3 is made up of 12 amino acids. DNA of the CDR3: TGTGCCAGCAGCTTAACAGGGTATAGCTACACCTTC. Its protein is CASSLTGYSYTF.

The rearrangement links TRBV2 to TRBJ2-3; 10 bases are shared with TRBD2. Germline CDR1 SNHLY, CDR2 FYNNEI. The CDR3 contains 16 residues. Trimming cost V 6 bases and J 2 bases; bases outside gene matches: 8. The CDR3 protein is CASRRSAGGSTDTQYF. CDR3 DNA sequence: TGTGCCAGCAGACGATCAGCGGGGGGGTCCACAGATACGCAGTATTTT.

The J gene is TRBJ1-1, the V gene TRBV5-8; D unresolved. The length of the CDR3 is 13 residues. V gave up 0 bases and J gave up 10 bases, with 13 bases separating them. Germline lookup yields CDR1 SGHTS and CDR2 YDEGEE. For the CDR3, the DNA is TGTGCCAGCAGCTTGGGACTTCCACTGGGAGCTTTCTTT. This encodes CASSLGLPLGAFF.

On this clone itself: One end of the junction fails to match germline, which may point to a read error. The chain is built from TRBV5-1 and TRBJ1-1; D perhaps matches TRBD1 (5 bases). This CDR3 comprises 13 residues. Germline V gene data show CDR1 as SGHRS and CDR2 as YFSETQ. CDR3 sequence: CATSQTVNTEAFF. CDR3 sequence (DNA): TGCGCCACCAGCCAGACAGTGAACACTGAAGCTTTCTTT.

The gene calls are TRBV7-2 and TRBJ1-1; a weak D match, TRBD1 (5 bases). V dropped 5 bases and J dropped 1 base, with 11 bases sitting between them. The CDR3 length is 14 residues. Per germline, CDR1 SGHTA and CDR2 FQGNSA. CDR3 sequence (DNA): TGTGCCAGCAGCCCCAGGGCGTGGAACACTGAAGCTTTCTTT. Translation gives CASSPRAWNTEAFF. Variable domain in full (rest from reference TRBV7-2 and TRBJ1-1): GAGVSQSPSNKVTEKGKDVELRCDPISGHTALYWYRQSLGQGLEFLIYFQGNSAPDKSGLPSDRFSAERTGGSVSTLTIQRTQQEDSAVYLCASSPRAWNTEAFFGQGTRLTVV.

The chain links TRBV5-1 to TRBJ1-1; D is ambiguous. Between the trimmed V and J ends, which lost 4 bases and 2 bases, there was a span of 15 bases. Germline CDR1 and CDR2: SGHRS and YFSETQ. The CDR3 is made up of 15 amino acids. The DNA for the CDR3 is TGCGCCAGCAGCCTGGTGGCCAACATAAACACTGAAGCTTTCTTT. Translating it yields CASSLVANINTEAFF.

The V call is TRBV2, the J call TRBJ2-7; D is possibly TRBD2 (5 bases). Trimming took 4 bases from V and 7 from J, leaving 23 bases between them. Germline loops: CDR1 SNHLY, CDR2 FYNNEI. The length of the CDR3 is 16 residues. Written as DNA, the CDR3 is TGTGCCAGCAGTGTGGGTCCCCGGAGCGGCCCTGGGGAGCAGTACGTC. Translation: CASSVGPRSGPGEQYV.

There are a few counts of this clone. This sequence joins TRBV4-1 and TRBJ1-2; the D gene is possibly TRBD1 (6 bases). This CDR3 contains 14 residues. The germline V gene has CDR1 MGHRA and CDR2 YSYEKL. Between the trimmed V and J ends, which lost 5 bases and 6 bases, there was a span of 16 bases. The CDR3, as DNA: TGCGCCAGCAGCGCTCGGACAGACCTTCATGGCTACACCTTC. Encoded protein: CASSARTDLHGYTF.

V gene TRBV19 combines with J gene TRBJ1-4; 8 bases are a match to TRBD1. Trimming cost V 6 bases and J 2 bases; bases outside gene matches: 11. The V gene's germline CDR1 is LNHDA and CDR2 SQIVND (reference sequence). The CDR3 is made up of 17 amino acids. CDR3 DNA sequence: TGTGCCAGTAGCCTCCCCCCTCGGACAGGGACTAATGAAAAACTGTTTTTT. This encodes CASSLPPRTGTNEKLFF.

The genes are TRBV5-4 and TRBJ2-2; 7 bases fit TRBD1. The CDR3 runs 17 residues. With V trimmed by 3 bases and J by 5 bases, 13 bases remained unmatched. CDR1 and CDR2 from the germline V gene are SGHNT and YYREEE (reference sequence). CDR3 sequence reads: CASSSTRGRGRTGELFF. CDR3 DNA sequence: TGTGCCAGCAGCTCCACTAGGGGGCGCGGACGAACCGGGGAGCTGTTTTTT.

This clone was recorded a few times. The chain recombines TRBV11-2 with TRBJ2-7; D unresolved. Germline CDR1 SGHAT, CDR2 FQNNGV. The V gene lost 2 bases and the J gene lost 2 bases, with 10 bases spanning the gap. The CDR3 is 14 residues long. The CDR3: CASSLLGSAYEQYV. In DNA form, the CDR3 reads TGTGCCAGCAGCTTATTAGGCAGCGCCTACGAGCAGTACGTC.

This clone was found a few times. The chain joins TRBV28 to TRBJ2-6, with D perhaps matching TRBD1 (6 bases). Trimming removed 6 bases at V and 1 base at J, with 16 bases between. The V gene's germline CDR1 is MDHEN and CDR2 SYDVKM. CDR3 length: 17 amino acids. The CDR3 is CASRTLHRVSGANVLTF. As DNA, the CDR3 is TGTGCCAGCAGGACACTGCACAGGGTATCTGGGGCCAACGTCCTGACTTTC.

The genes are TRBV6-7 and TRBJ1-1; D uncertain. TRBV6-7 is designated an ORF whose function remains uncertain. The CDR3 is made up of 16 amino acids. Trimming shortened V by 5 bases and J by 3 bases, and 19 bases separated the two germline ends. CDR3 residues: CASSHPENREDTEAFF. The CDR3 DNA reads TGTGCCAGCAGTCATCCAGAGAATAGGGAGGACACTGAAGCTTTCTTT.

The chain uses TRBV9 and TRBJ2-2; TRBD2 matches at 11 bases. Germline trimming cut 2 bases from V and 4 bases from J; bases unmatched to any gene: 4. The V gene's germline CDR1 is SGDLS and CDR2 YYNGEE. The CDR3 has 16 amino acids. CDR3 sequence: CASSVLAGGGTGELFF. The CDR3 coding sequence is TGTGCCAGCAGCGTCCTAGCGGGGGGTGGCACCGGGGAGCTGTTTTTT.

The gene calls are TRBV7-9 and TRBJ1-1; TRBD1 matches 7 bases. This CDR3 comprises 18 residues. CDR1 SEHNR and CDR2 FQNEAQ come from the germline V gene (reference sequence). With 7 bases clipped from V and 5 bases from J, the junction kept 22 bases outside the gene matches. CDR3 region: CASTREGGPGGFWTEAFF. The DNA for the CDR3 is TGTGCCAGCACCCGGGAAGGGGGCCCCGGAGGTTTTTGGACTGAAGCTTTCTTT. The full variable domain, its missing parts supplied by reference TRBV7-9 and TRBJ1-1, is DTGVSQNPRHKITKRGQNVTFRCDPISEHNRLYWYRQTLGQGPEFLTYFQNEAQLEKSRLLSDRFSAERPKGSFSTLEIQRTEQGDSAMYLCASTREGGPGGFWTEAFFGQGTRLTVV.

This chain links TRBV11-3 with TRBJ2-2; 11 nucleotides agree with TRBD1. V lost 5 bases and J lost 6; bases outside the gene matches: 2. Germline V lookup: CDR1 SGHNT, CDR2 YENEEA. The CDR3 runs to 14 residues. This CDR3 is CASSQGQGAGELFF. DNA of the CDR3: TGTGCCAGCAGCCAGGGACAGGGGGCCGGGGAGCTGTTTTTT.

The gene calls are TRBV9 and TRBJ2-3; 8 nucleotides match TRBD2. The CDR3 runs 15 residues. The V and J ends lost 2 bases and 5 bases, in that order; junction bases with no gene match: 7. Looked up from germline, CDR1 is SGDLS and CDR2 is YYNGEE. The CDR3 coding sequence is TGTGCCAGCAGCGTTGCCCCCGGGGGGGAAGATACGCAGTATTTT. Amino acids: CASSVAPGGEDTQYF.

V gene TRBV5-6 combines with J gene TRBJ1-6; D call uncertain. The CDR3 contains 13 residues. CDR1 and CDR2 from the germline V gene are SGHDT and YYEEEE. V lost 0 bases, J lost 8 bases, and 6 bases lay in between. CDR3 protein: CASSLARHSPLHF. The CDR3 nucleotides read TGTGCCAGCAGCTTGGCCAGGCATTCACCCCTCCACTTT.

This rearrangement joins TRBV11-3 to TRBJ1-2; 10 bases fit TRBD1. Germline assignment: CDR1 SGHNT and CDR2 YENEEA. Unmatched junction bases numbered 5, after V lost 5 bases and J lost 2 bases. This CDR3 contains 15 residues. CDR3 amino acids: CASSTGQGENYGYTF. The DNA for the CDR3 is TGTGCCAGCAGCACCGGACAGGGGGAAAACTATGGCTACACCTTC. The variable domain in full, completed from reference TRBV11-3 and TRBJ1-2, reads EAGVVQSPRYKIIEKKQPVAFWCNPISGHNTLYWYLQNLGQGPELLIRYENEEAVDDSQLPKDRFSAERLKGVDSTLKIQPAELGDSAVYLCASSTGQGENYGYTFGSGTRLTVV.